This T cell receptor (beta chain) was obtained from a study of tumor and adjacent non-tumor tissue in lung cancer. On the study more broadly: Histology: about a dozen adenocarcinoma, a couple of squamous cell carcinoma, 1 small cell lung cancer. Stage I to III disease affected 10 men and about five women aged about 31 to 85.

The sample holds one count of this clonotype. Its target is unknown. The junction and the germline gene differ at one end; a read error may be behind it. TCRbeta libraries were built with three rounds of nested PCR, modified from ARM-PCR. TCRdb redid the calling of the multiplex PCR reads with MiXCR, one entry per CDR3 protein. The repertoire includes almost 75,000 distinct CDR3 sequences, around two thirds of them detected once, and about 30% sits in the top ten. Germline CDR1 is LGHNA and CDR2 is YSLEER. There are 17 residues in the CDR3. General study findings and limits: Significantly higher TCR diversity was found in tumor than normal lung. Higher tumor TCR diversity was associated with shorter survival.

RNA was extracted from bulk tissue without any cell sorting. Distant lung tissue was collected more than 3 cm away from the tumor edge. V usage is TRBV4-3 and J usage is TRBJ2-6; unclear D gene. This TCR was sampled from a woman in her fifties or sixties with non-small cell lung cancer. Sequencing was carried out using distant non-tumor lung tissue. CDR3 nucleotide sequence: TGCACCAGCAGCCAAGACGCAGGTTTATCTGAGGCCAACATCCTGACTTTC. It encodes CTSSQDAGLSEANILTF.